Following are 3 T cell receptor beta chains from one sample sequenced in a study of blood T cell repertoires in COVID-19. Sequencing used immunoSEQ multiplex PCR; TCRdb keeps in-frame clones, though not all of them. The sample records about 200,000 clones, approximately 84% being singletons. The sample was peripheral blood. All receptors derive from a human donor with acute or convalescent COVID-19. The donor label of this sample is uncertain.

This sequence joins TRBV7-2 and TRBJ2-1, with 11 bases identical to TRBD2. Germline-derived CDR1 and CDR2 are SGHTA and FQGNSA. This CDR3 comprises 18 residues. V lost 6 bases, J lost 2 bases, and 12 bases stayed unmatched. CDR3 DNA sequence: TGTGCCAGCAGAGGAGGTGGCTTAGCGGGAGGGCCCTACAATGAGCAGTTCTTC. It is translated as CASRGGGLAGGPYNEQFF.

V is TRBV6-5 and J is TRBJ1-2; weak D call: TRBD1 (5 bases). The CDR3 has 13 residues. Trimming shortened V by 7 bases and J by 4 bases, and 13 bases separated the two germline ends. Germline V gives CDR1 MNHEY, CDR2 SVGAGI. The CDR3 sequence: CASTTGGSYGYTF. The CDR3 DNA reads TGTGCCAGCACAACGGGGGGTAGCTATGGCTACACCTTC.

The V call is TRBV6-6, the J call TRBJ2-7, with a possible D match to TRBD1 (5 bases). In germline, CDR1 is MNHNY, CDR2 SVGAGI (reference sequence). The CDR3 is 12 amino acids. Trimming removed 4 bases from V and 3 bases from J, with 7 bases in between. As DNA, the CDR3 is TGTGCCAGCAGTTTTACAGGCTACGAGCAGTACTTC. Translation: CASSFTGYEQYF.